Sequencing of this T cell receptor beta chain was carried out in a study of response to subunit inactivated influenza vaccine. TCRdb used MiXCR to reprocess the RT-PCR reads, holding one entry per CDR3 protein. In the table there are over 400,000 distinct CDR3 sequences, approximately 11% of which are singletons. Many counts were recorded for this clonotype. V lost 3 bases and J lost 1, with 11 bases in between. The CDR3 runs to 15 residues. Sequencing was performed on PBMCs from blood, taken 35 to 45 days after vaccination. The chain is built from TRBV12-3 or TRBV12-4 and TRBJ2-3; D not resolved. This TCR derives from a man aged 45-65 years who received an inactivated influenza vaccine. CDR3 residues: CASSLLAARTDTQYF. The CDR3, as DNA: TGTGCCAGCAGTTTGTTGGCCGCTCGCACAGATACGCAGTATTTT.